The table lists the clone carrying this TCR beta chain with many counts. The antigen remains undetermined. This entry is derived from a study of identical twins. The V gene end was trimmed by 7 bases and the J gene end by 3 bases; junction bases not matched to a gene: 15. Germline-derived CDR1 and CDR2 are DFQATT and SNEGSKA (reference sequence). This CDR3 is 17 amino acids long. Notes on the study in general: Models underestimated TCR alpha sharing (out-of-frame) in monozygotic twins.

TCRdb reprocessed the 5' RACE reads with MiXCR, giving one entry per CDR3 protein. The sample records 150,000 or so distinct CDR3 sequences, roughly 3.5% being singletons. Sample: memory T cells sorted from blood. The V gene is TRBV20-1, the J gene TRBJ2-3; 11 nucleotides agree with TRBD2. The clonotype comes from a man between 18 and 29 years old in good health. As DNA, the CDR3 is TGCAGTGTCAGTAGCGGGAGGGCAATGTCAAGGACAGATACGCAGTATTTT. Protein: CSVSSGRAMSRTDTQYF.